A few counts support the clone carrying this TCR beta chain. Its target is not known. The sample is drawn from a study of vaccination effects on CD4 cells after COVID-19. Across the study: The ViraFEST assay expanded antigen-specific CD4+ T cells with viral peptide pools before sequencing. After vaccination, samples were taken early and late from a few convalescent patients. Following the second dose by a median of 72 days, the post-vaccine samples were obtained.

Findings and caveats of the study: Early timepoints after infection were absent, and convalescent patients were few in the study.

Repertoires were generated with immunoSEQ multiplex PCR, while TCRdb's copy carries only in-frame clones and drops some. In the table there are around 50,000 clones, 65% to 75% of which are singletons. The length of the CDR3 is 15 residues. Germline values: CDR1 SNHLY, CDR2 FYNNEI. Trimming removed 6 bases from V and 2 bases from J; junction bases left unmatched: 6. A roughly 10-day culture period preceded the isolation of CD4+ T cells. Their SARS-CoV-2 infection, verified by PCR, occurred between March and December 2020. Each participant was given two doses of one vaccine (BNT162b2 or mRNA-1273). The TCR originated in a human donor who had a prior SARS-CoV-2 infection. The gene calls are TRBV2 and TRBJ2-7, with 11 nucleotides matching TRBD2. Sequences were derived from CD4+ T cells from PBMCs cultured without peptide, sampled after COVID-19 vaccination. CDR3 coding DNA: TGTGCCAGCAGCATGCTAGCGGGGGGCACCTACGAGCAGTACTTC. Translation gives CASSMLAGGTYEQYF.